The 13 T cell receptor beta chains reported below all come from one sample, sequenced in a study of T cells in Graves' hyperthyroidism and ophthalmopathy. Researchers amplified the TCR beta CDR3 regions from RNA transcripts. During a first-round RT-PCR of the TCR CDR3, the HTBI primer set was used. Each CDR3 protein gets one entry after TCRdb re-called the multiplex PCR reads with MiXCR. The data show under 700,000 distinct CDR3 sequences, with 46% seen just once and roughly 8.2% held by the top ten. The sequencing sample was made of peripheral blood or thyroid tissue (not recorded which). Receptors originate from a woman aged 18-29 years with Graves' hyperthyroidism.

This clonotype appeared a few times. The CDR3 nucleotides read TGTGCCAGCAGCTCACCACAATCAGCGGGAGTCTACGAGACCCAGTACTTC. Encoded protein: CASSSPQSAGVYETQYF. The chain recombines TRBV7-8 with TRBJ2-5; the match to TRBD2 covers 8 bases. This CDR3 is built from 17 residues. V trimming: 4 bases; J trimming: 5 bases; junction bases outside the gene matches: 15. CDR1 and CDR2 (germline): SGHVS, FQNEAQ.

The chain has TRBV19 and TRBJ1-5; D perhaps matches TRBD1 (6 bases). The V end lost 5 bases, the J end lost 9 bases, and 17 bases lay between the germline ends. The germline gives CDR1 LNHDA, CDR2 SQIVND (reference sequence). The length of the CDR3 is 14 residues. The CDR3 DNA reads TGTGCCAGTAGTCTCACCGGGGGGCTCCGGCCCCAGCATTTT. Amino acids: CASSLTGGLRPQHF.

There are a few counts of this clonotype. CDR3 region: CASSLRGQRYQPQHF. The CDR3 nucleotides are TGTGCCAGCAGTTTGAGGGGACAGCGTTATCAGCCCCAGCATTTT. This chain connects TRBV2 to TRBJ1-5; 7 bases are shared with TRBD1. There are 15 residues in the CDR3. Germline V gene lookup returns CDR1 SNHLY and CDR2 FYNNEI. Losses at the gene ends were 5 bases for V and 5 bases for J; bases not matched to a gene: 9. The whole variable domain, filled in from reference TRBV2 and TRBJ1-5, reads EPEVTQTPSHQVTQMGQEVILRCVPISNHLYFYWYRQILGQKVEFLVSFYNNEISEKSEIFDDQFSVERPDGSNFTLKIRSTKLEDSAMYFCASSLRGQRYQPQHFGDGTRLSIL.

The chain employs TRBV7-2 and TRBJ2-5; the D is unclear. The CDR3 loop spans 16 amino acids. V dropped 1 base and J dropped 2 bases, with 14 bases sitting between them. From germline, CDR1 is SGHTA and CDR2 FQGNSA. The CDR3 DNA reads as TGTGCCAGCAGCTTAGAACGGTTAGCAGGACAAGAGACCCAGTACTTC. Amino acids: CASSLERLAGQETQYF.

This clonotype occurred many times. J is TRBJ2-7 and V is TRBV25-1; D gene uncertain. Germline-derived CDR1 and CDR2 are MGHDK and SYGVNS. The length of the CDR3 is 16 residues. V dropped 3 bases and J dropped 0 bases, with 15 bases sitting between them. CDR3 sequence reads: CASSDPIAGSSYEQYF. The CDR3 region has the DNA TGTGCCAGCAGTGATCCTATAGCTGGTAGCTCCTACGAGCAGTACTTC.

This clonotype was recorded a few times. The CDR3 DNA is TGTGCCAGCAGTGTATCCCGCTACGAGCAGTACTTC. Its protein is CASSVSRYEQYF. This chain connects TRBV9 to TRBJ2-7, with D unclear. The CDR3 is 12 amino acids. V was trimmed by 5 bases and J by 3 bases, leaving 9 bases between them. Germline CDR1 and CDR2: SGDLS and YYNGEE.

The chain couples TRBV19 to TRBJ1-6; perhaps TRBD1 as D (6 bases). The CDR3 runs 12 residues. Trimming pared 7 bases from V and 9 bases from J, leaving 10 bases between. Germline CDR1 LNHDA, CDR2 SQIVND (reference sequence). DNA of the CDR3: TGTGCCAGTACCGGACAGTTTTCACCCCTCCACTTT. Protein sequence: CASTGQFSPLHF.

This clonotype was observed once. The chain carries TRBV24-1 and TRBJ1-2; 10 bases map to TRBD1. This CDR3 is built from 15 residues. Germline CDR1 and CDR2: KGHDR and SFDVKD. The J segment lost 8 bases and the V segment lost 4 bases, leaving 9 bases of the junction unmatched. The CDR3 nucleotides read TGTGCCACCAGTGAGTCCGGGACAGGGGAGTTCGGCTACACCTTC. It translates to CATSESGTGEFGYTF.

The chain joins TRBV25-1 to TRBJ1-2; D is undetermined. Looked up from germline, CDR1 is MGHDK and CDR2 is SYGVNS. V gave up 6 bases and J gave up 4 bases, with 24 bases separating them. The CDR3 consists of 17 residues. The DNA for the CDR3 is TGTGCCAGCAGCCGATGGGCAGGAGGGCTCTCCTCCTATGGCTACACCTTC. Protein sequence: CASSRWAGGLSSYGYTF.

This clonotype came up many times. V and J are TRBV11-3 and TRBJ2-6; D remains ambiguous. The V end lost 8 bases, the J end lost 0 bases, and 5 bases lay between the germline ends. This CDR3 region has 13 residues. Germline V gene lookup returns CDR1 SGHNT and CDR2 YENEEA. CDR3 loop: CASGYSGANVLTF. DNA of the CDR3: TGTGCCAGCGGTTACTCTGGGGCCAACGTCCTGACTTTC.

The CDR3 region has the DNA TGTGCCAGCAGCTTAGTCAGGGACGGGGTCGGCTACACCTTC. Amino acids: CASSLVRDGVGYTF. This chain uses TRBV7-2 with TRBJ1-2; D is possibly TRBD1 (5 bases). Trimming shortened V by 1 base and J by 8 bases, and 14 bases separated the two germline ends. Germline V gene lookup returns CDR1 SGHTA and CDR2 FQGNSA. This CDR3 is 14 amino acids long.

This clonotype was seen a handful of times. J is TRBJ1-3 and V is TRBV7-6; 7 positions match TRBD1. Germline assignment: CDR1 SGHVS and CDR2 FNYEAQ. With 0 bases clipped from V and 0 bases from J, the junction kept 8 bases outside the gene matches. The CDR3 totals 18 residues. The CDR3 spells CASSLADDREISGNTIYF. Written as DNA, the CDR3 is TGTGCCAGCAGCTTAGCTGACGACAGGGAAATCTCTGGAAACACCATATATTTT.

J is TRBJ1-6 and V is TRBV9, with TRBD1 matching over 7 bases. The CDR3 has 19 residues. CDR1 is SGDLS, CDR2 YYNGEE, per germline. V was pared by 0 bases and J by 4 bases, with 13 bases of the junction left unmatched. The CDR3 sequence: CASSVAGQEKGYYNSPLHF. CDR3 sequence (DNA): TGTGCCAGCAGCGTAGCCGGACAGGAAAAGGGGTATTATAATTCACCCCTCCACTTT.